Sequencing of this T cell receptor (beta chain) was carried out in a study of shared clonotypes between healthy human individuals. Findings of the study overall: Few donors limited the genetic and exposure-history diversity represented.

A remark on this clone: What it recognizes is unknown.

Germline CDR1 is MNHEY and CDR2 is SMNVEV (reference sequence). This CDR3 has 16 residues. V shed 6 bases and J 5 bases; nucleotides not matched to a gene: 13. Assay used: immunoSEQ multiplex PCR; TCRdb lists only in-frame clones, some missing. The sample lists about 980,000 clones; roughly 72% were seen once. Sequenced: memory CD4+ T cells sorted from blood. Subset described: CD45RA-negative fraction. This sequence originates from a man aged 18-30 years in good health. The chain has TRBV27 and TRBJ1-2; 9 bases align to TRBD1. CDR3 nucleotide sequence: TGTGCCAGCAGCCGCTTCCGGACAGGGGAGGGGTATGGCTACACCTTC. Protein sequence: CASSRFRTGEGYGYTF.